This is a list of T cell receptor beta chains from one sample in a study of circulating and synovial CD4+ cells in juvenile arthritis. Sequenced by immunoSEQ multiplex PCR; TCRdb stores in-frame clones only, minus some. The sample consists of 39,000 or so clones, approximately 94% of them appearing once. The sample consisted of CD4+ T cells from blood. The receptors here all came from a human donor with juvenile idiopathic arthritis. Both conserved end residues are part of each CDR3. D genes are given only for firm matches. Clone size is shown for a subset of rows, as once, few, many or a class of expanded clone.

j_call clone_size v_call d_call cdr3_nt cdr3_aa
TRBJ1-1 - TRBV5-4 TRBD1 TGTGCCAGCAGCGGGTGGGACAGGGCCCACACTGAAGCTTTCTTT CASSGWDRAHTEAFF
TRBJ2-7 - TRBV7-9 TRBD1 TGTGCCAGCAGCCCCGGAGCGGACAGGGGAAGGTACGAGCAGTACTTC CASSPGADRGRYEQYF
TRBJ2-1 - TRBV7-2 - TGTGCCAGCGGCAGCTACAGCTACAATGAGCAGTTCTTC CASGSYSYNEQFF
TRBJ1-5 - TRBV19 - TGTGCCAGTAGTATATGGGGCAGTCCAAGTAGTCAGCCCCAGCATTTT CASSIWGSPSSQPQHF
TRBJ2-5 once TRBV7-3 TRBD1 TGTGCCAGCAGCTTACTAGGGGGCGAGGAGACCCAGTACTTC CASSLLGGEETQYF
TRBJ1-6 once TRBV7-3 - TGTGCCAGCAGCTTAGGGGGCGCCTCCTATAATTCACCCCTCCACTTT CASSLGGASYNSPLHF
TRBJ1-1 - TRBV11-2 TRBD1 TGTGCCAGCAGGTCCGGGACAGGGGGAAATATAGCTTTCTTT CASRSGTGGNIAFF
TRBJ2-3 - TRBV18 - TGTGCCAGCTCCCCAGGACGAGGGCTCACAGATACGCAGTATTTT CASSPGRGLTDTQYF
TRBJ1-2 - TRBV5-6 TRBD1 TGTGCCAGCAGCGAACAGGGGGTTTTTGGCTACACCTTC CASSEQGVFGYTF
TRBJ1-1 - TRBV5-6 TRBD1 TGTGCCAGCAGCCGGACAGGGGGATCGGGGAACACTGAAGCTTTCTTT CASSRTGGSGNTEAFF
TRBJ2-1 once TRBV11-3 - TGTGCCAGCAGCTTAGGTGACTCTCACAATGAGCAGTTCTTC CASSLGDSHNEQFF
TRBJ2-3 - TRBV29-1 TRBD1 TGCAGCGTCGAAGGACAGGGGGCAGGAACGCAGTATTTT CSVEGQGAGTQYF
TRBJ1-1 - TRBV9 TRBD1 TGTGCCAGCAGCCTAATGGACAGGGGGGACGCTTTCTTT CASSLMDRGDAFF
TRBJ1-5 - TRBV15 - TGTGCCACCAGCAGAGATAGGGGCAGGAGCCCCAATCAGCCCCAGCATTTT CATSRDRGRSPNQPQHF
TRBJ2-7 - TRBV7-2 TRBD2 TGTGCCAGCAGCCCCGGACTAGCGAGCCCCTACGAGCAGTACTTC CASSPGLASPYEQYF
TRBJ2-1 - TRBV7-2 TRBD2 TGTGCCAGCAGCCAAGCGGGTAGCGGGGGTTACAATGAGCAGTTCTTC CASSQAGSGGYNEQFF